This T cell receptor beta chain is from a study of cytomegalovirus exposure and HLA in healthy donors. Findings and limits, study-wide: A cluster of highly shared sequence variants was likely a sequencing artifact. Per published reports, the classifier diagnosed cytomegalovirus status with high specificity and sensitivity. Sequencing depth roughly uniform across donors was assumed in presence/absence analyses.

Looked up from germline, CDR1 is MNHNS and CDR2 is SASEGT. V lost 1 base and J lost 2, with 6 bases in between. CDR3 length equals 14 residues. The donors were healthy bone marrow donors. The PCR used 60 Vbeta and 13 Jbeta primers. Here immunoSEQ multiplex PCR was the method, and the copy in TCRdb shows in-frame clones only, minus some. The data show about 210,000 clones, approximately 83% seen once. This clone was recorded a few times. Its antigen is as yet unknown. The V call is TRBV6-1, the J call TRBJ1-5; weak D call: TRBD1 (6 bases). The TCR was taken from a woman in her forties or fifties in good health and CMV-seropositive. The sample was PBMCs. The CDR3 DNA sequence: TGTGCCAGCAGTGAAGGACAGGGCAATCAGCCCCAGCATTTT. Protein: CASSEGQGNQPQHF.